A single T cell receptor (beta chain) is shown here with its context. Antigen unknown. This record belongs to a study of T cells after posttransplantation cyclophosphamide. The CDR3 totals 15 residues. Trimming pared 1 base from V and 1 base from J, leaving 10 bases between. In germline, CDR1 is SGHVS, CDR2 FQNEAQ. A marrow graft followed busulfan-fludarabine conditioning, with cyclophosphamide on days +3 and +4. TCRdb's table, derived via immunoSEQ multiplex PCR, lists solely in-frame clones and lacks some. Among about 22,000 clones, 86% were seen once, and the ten largest hold 9.5% to 13%. Findings and caveats of the study: Later blood repertoires were often dominated by clones from the donor CD8+ memory compartment.

The sample in question was PBMCs, obtained after allogeneic stem cell transplant with posttransplant cyclophosphamide. The chain employs TRBV7-8 and TRBJ1-2, with unresolved D. The clonotype was recovered from a female patient between 25 and 45 years old who received an allogeneic stem cell transplant from an unrelated donor, was CMV-positive, and had no GVHD. Some T cells may originate from the graft donor. In nucleotides, the CDR3 is TGTGCCAGCAGCTTAGAGAGGGTCTTTAACTATGGCTACACCTTC. This gives the protein CASSLERVFNYGYTF.